The next 25 T cell receptor beta chains were all read from a single sample in a study of response to subunit inactivated influenza vaccine. Each CDR3 protein is one row after TCRdb ran MiXCR on the RT-PCR reads. Of a few hundred thousand distinct CDR3 sequences in the sample, approximately 14% were seen once. The sample here was PBMCs from blood, taken 12 days after vaccination. The receptors here all came from a man aged 45 to 65 who received an inactivated influenza vaccine.

The table lists this clonotype with a few counts. The V call is TRBV5-1, the J call TRBJ2-3; D remains ambiguous. Germline V CDR1 and CDR2: SGHRS, YFSETQ. The CDR3 has 13 residues. The V and J ends lost 1 base and 5 bases respectively, with 8 bases between them. The DNA for the CDR3 is TGCGCCAGCAGCTTGCTTCAGCAAGATACGCAGTATTTT. Its protein product is CASSLLQQDTQYF.

With regard to this clonotype: One end of the junction fails to match germline, which may point to a read error. The chain has TRBV7-7 and TRBJ2-1, with D tentatively TRBD2 (6 bases). The CDR3 loop spans 15 amino acids. Germline V gene sequence: CDR1 SSHAT, CDR2 FNYEAQ (reference sequence). In DNA, the CDR3 is TGTGCTAGCAGCCTTAGCGGAGGGGTTGACAATGAGCAGTTCTTC. It is translated as CASSLSGGVDNEQFF.

In this sample, this clonotype turned up a few times. V and J are TRBV20-1 and TRBJ1-6; 9 positions match TRBD1. J was trimmed by 3 bases and V by 4 bases; bases with no gene match: 4. CDR3 length: 15 amino acids. From germline, CDR1 is DFQATT and CDR2 SNEGSKA (reference sequence). The CDR3 loop reads CSATQDRGYNSPLHF. The CDR3 coding sequence is TGCAGTGCTACCCAGGACAGGGGCTATAATTCACCCCTCCACTTT.

This clonotype has ten or more counts. The chain employs TRBV4-2 and TRBJ2-3; 8 nucleotides line up with TRBD2. Germline V gives CDR1 LGHNA, CDR2 YNFKEQ. The CDR3 contains 14 residues. V was pared by 4 bases and J by 6 bases, with 6 bases of the junction left unmatched. For the CDR3, the DNA is TGTGCCAGCAGCCCAGGACTAGCAGGCGATACGCAGTATTTT. It codes for CASSPGLAGDTQYF.

This sequence joins TRBV29-1 and TRBJ2-1; TRBD2 matches 12 bases. Germline V gene lookup returns CDR1 SQVTM and CDR2 ANQGSEA. This CDR3 contains 12 residues. The V segment lost 6 bases and the J segment 9 bases; nucleotides outside the gene matches: 3. The CDR3 DNA sequence: TGCAGCGTGACTAGCGGGAGCGGTGAGCAGTTCTTC. As protein: CSVTSGSGEQFF.

The rearrangement uses TRBV4-2 and TRBJ2-1; either TRBD1 or TRBD2 may supply D (5 bases each). CDR1 and CDR2 (germline): LGHNA, YNFKEQ. V shed 4 bases and J shed 6 bases, with 13 bases lying between them. This CDR3 has 14 amino acids. DNA of the CDR3: TGTGCCAGCAGCCGGGACCCTATGGCCAATGAGCAGTTCTTC. It is translated as CASSRDPMANEQFF.

This chain connects TRBV11-1 to TRBJ2-3; 11 bases are shared with TRBD2. The CDR3 length is 18 residues. Germline CDR1 is SGHAT and CDR2 is FQDESV (reference sequence). With 4 bases clipped from V and 1 base from J, the junction kept 10 bases outside the gene matches. CDR3 bases: TGTGCCAGCAGCTCCTTAGCGGGGGGGCCCTCTCGCACAGATACGCAGTATTTT. Translated, it gives CASSSLAGGPSRTDTQYF.

The CDR3 sequence: CASSYSRAGVSDTQYF. In DNA form, the CDR3 reads TGTGCCAGCAGTTACTCGAGGGCAGGGGTGTCGGATACGCAGTATTTT. This chain connects TRBV6-5 to TRBJ2-3, with a possible D match to TRBD1 (6 bases). V dropped 0 bases and J dropped 6 bases, with 16 bases sitting between them. Germline V gene sequence: CDR1 MNHEY, CDR2 SVGAGI. This CDR3 comprises 16 residues.

The J gene is TRBJ1-1, the V gene TRBV29-1, with D hard to call. Germline V gene data show CDR1 as SQVTM and CDR2 as ANQGSEA. Trimming stripped 5 bases from V and 0 bases from J, with 7 bases between. The CDR3 totals 12 residues. CDR3 sequence: CSVFNMNTEAFF. CDR3 DNA: TGCAGCGTTTTCAACATGAACACTGAAGCTTTCTTT.

This clonotype was detected only a few times. The chain couples TRBV5-6 to TRBJ2-1; 14 bases match TRBD2. The CDR3 contains 16 residues. V dropped 5 bases and J dropped 7; count of bases not matched to a gene: 8. The V gene's germline CDR1 is SGHDT and CDR2 YYEEEE. CDR3 bases: TGTGCCAGCAGAGCTTCGGGACTAGCGGGGGAAAATGAGCAGTTCTTC. Its translation is CASRASGLAGENEQFF.

This clonotype has more than one count but fewer than ten. The genes are TRBV5-5 and TRBJ2-3; D is unresolved. From germline, CDR1 is SGHKS and CDR2 YYEKEE (reference sequence). V shed 2 bases and J shed 2 bases, with 21 bases lying between them. CDR3 length: 18 amino acids. The CDR3 sequence is CASSLVVWLGTNTDTQYF. In DNA, the CDR3 is TGTGCCAGCAGCTTAGTCGTTTGGTTGGGCACTAACACAGATACGCAGTATTTT.

This clonotype has a count of ten or more. V and J are TRBV12-3 or TRBV12-4 and TRBJ2-2; unclear D gene. This CDR3 spans 11 amino acids. Between the trimmed V and J ends, which lost 3 bases and 8 bases, there was a span of 4 bases. The CDR3 region is CASSLWGELFF. The CDR3 coding sequence is TGTGCCAGCAGTTTGTGGGGGGAGCTGTTTTTT.

A few counts support this clonotype. J is TRBJ2-2 and V is TRBV5-1; the D gene is possibly TRBD1 (6 bases). The CDR3 runs to 13 residues. Between the trimmed V and J ends, which lost 4 bases and 5 bases, there was a span of 9 bases. In germline, CDR1 is SGHRS, CDR2 YFSETQ. CDR3 DNA: TGCGCCAGCAGCATACAGGGAACCGGGGAGCTGTTTTTT. It specifies CASSIQGTGELFF.

This clonotype occurred a few times. CDR3 sequence reads: CASSQDGQGARDTQYF. The CDR3 DNA reads TGCGCCAGCAGCCAGGACGGACAGGGGGCGAGGGATACGCAGTATTTT. This chain connects TRBV4-3 to TRBJ2-3; 11 bases line up with TRBD1. CDR1 LGHNA and CDR2 YSLEER come from the germline V gene. The ends lost 3 bases at V and 6 bases at J; junction bases unmatched: 8. This CDR3 is built from 16 residues.

The chain combines TRBV6-2 or TRBV6-3 with TRBJ1-1; TRBD1 matches at 7 bases. Losses at the gene ends were 9 bases for V and 1 base for J; bases not matched to a gene: 5. Germline CDR1 MNHEY, CDR2 SVGEGT. This CDR3 is built from 13 residues. This CDR3 reads CASRGQPNTEAFF. The CDR3 DNA follows: TGTGCCAGTCGGGGACAGCCGAACACTGAAGCTTTCTTT.

This clonotype was observed a handful of times. V and J are TRBV20-1 and TRBJ2-3; D uncertain. This CDR3 spans 14 amino acids. Trimming removed 3 bases at V and 2 bases at J, with 12 bases between. The V gene's germline CDR1 is DFQATT and CDR2 SNEGSKA (reference sequence). As DNA, the CDR3 is TGCAGTGCTAGTGGCAGAGTTTTCACAGATACGCAGTATTTT. Its translation is CSASGRVFTDTQYF.

The chain has TRBV5-1 and TRBJ2-2, with a possible D match to TRBD1 (6 bases). CDR3 length: 16 residues. Germline V gene lookup returns CDR1 SGHRS and CDR2 YFSETQ. V shed 5 bases and J shed 1 base, with 15 bases lying between them. CDR3: CASRLRAGENTGELFF. For the CDR3, the DNA is TGCGCCAGCAGGTTGCGGGCAGGGGAGAACACCGGGGAGCTGTTTTTT.

The chain carries TRBV14 and TRBJ2-5, with a possible D match to TRBD2 (6 bases). In germline, CDR1 is SGHDN, CDR2 FVKESK. V was cut by 1 base and J by 1 base, with 13 bases left in between. The length of the CDR3 is 16 residues. CDR3 sequence (DNA): TGTGCCAGCAGCCAAGGGGGGACTCTAACCCAAGAGACCCAGTACTTC. Amino acids: CASSQGGTLTQETQYF.

The sample holds a few counts of this clonotype. The chain combines TRBV4-3 with TRBJ1-2; D possibly corresponds to TRBD1 (5 bases). V was trimmed by 1 base and J by 8 bases, leaving 20 bases between them. The CDR3 has 16 residues. Germline V lookup: CDR1 LGHNA, CDR2 YSLEER. CDR3 sequence: CASSQAGDSKGGGYTF. In nucleotides, the CDR3 is TGCGCCAGCAGCCAAGCGGGGGACTCCAAGGGAGGCGGCTACACCTTC.

There are many counts of this clonotype. V usage is TRBV12-3 or TRBV12-4 and J usage is TRBJ2-1; D is possibly TRBD2 (6 bases). V dropped 6 bases and J dropped 3 bases, with 9 bases sitting between them. This CDR3 comprises 13 residues. CDR3 sequence: CASSAGGYNEQFF. CDR3 nucleotides: TGTGCCAGCAGCGCCGGGGGCTACAATGAGCAGTTCTTC.

CDR3 coding DNA: TGCAGTGCTCCAGGACTAGCGGGGGGGCCTAAAACGCAGTATTTT. Residues: CSAPGLAGGPKTQYF. The chain combines TRBV20-1 with TRBJ2-3; 15 bases align to TRBD2. This CDR3 region has 15 residues. The germline V gene has CDR1 DFQATT and CDR2 SNEGSKA (reference sequence). Trimming cost V 5 bases and J 9 bases; bases outside gene matches: 9.

This clonotype has only a few counts. The rearrangement joins TRBV25-1 to TRBJ1-3, with D maybe TRBD1 (6 bases). Germline values: CDR1 MGHDK, CDR2 SYGVNS. The CDR3 loop spans 13 amino acids. V was shortened by 10 bases and J by 3 bases, with 13 bases between the two germline ends. CDR3 nucleotides: TGTGCCACTCATACAGGGCATGGAAACACCATATATTTT. This encodes CATHTGHGNTIYF.

The chain recombines TRBV11-1 with TRBJ2-7; 9 bases align to TRBD1. CDR1 is SGHAT and CDR2 is FQDESV in the germline V gene (reference sequence). V was pared by 2 bases and J by 2 bases, with 19 bases of the junction left unmatched. The CDR3 is 20 residues long. The CDR3 here is CASSLTPTPVARDRAYEQYF. CDR3 in DNA: TGTGCCAGCAGCTTAACCCCCACCCCCGTAGCCCGGGACAGGGCCTACGAGCAGTACTTC.

The rearrangement links TRBV5-1 to TRBJ1-5; D uncertain. V was cut by 4 bases and J by 1 base, with 12 bases left in between. CDR1 is SGHRS, CDR2 YFSETQ, per germline. This CDR3 region has 15 residues. CDR3: CASSPSPGSNQPQHF. The CDR3 nucleotides read TGCGCCAGCAGCCCCTCTCCGGGGAGCAATCAGCCCCAGCATTTT.

This clonotype was detected only a few times. This sequence joins TRBV28 and TRBJ2-3; the match to TRBD2 covers 7 bases. Germline values: CDR1 MDHEN, CDR2 SYDVKM. J lost 6 bases, V lost 4 bases, and 10 bases had no gene match. The CDR3 is 15 residues long. DNA for the CDR3: TGTGCCAGCAGTTCCGGGGGAGGGGATAGGGATACGCAGTATTTT. Translation gives CASSSGGGDRDTQYF.